This entry lists 17 T cell receptor beta chains sequenced from one sample in a study of radiotherapy plus CTLA-4 blockade in lung cancer. Assay used: immunoSEQ multiplex PCR; TCRdb lists only in-frame clones, some missing. The sample lists roughly 85,000 clones, around nine tenths occurring once. The sample here was peripheral blood, taken from a patient treated with radiotherapy plus ipilimumab. These TCRs come from a human donor with non-small cell lung cancer that progressed on radiotherapy plus ipilimumab.

The V gene is TRBV5-1, the J gene TRBJ2-3, with TRBD2 matching 9 bases. Trimming removed 3 bases from V and 6 bases from J; junction bases left unmatched: 11. Germline CDR1 reads SGHRS; CDR2 reads YFSETQ. This CDR3 contains 16 residues. The CDR3 DNA follows: TGCGCCAGCAGCTCCCAAGGAGCGGGAGGAAGGGATACGCAGTATTTT. Translated: CASSSQGAGGRDTQYF.

The V and J genes are TRBV6-9 and TRBJ2-7; D is undetermined. Germline assignment: CDR1 MNHGY and CDR2 SVAAGI. The CDR3 has 9 amino acids. V shed 11 bases and J shed 5 bases, with 7 bases lying between them. The CDR3 loop is CAPPHEQYF. CDR3 DNA: TGTGCCCCGCCCCACGAGCAGTACTTC.

The rearrangement joins TRBV7-8 to TRBJ1-5; D may be TRBD1 (6 bases). The CDR3 sequence is 15 residues long. CDR1 is SGHVS, CDR2 FQNEAQ, per germline. V was pared by 3 bases and J by 2 bases, with 11 bases between. The CDR3 spells CASSFETGRNQPQHF. CDR3 bases: TGTGCCAGCAGCTTCGAGACAGGCCGCAATCAGCCCCAGCATTTT.

V gene TRBV2 combines with J gene TRBJ2-4; 7 positions agree with TRBD1. Germline loops: CDR1 SNHLY, CDR2 FYNNEI. Trimming at V came to 6 bases and at J to 4 bases, leaving 6 bases not matched to a gene. The CDR3 sequence is 14 residues long. CDR3 DNA sequence: TGTGCCAGCAGGACCGGGACAGTGAAAAACATTCAGTACTTC. Encoded protein: CASRTGTVKNIQYF.

The chain employs TRBV5-6 and TRBJ2-2, with TRBD1 identical over 10 bases. CDR1 is SGHDT, CDR2 YYEEEE, per germline. V shed 4 bases, J shed 4 bases, and the junction held 4 bases outside the gene matches. This CDR3 is 15 amino acids long. The CDR3 spells CASSKTGGLTGELFF. In nucleotides, the CDR3 is TGTGCCAGCAGCAAGACAGGGGGCCTCACCGGGGAGCTGTTTTTT.

This chain links TRBV6-1 with TRBJ1-1; D is possibly TRBD1 (6 bases). Trimming pared 6 bases from V and 0 bases from J, leaving 8 bases between. This CDR3 comprises 13 residues. The germline CDR1 and CDR2 sequences are MNHNS and SASEGT. The CDR3 spells CASSGTLNTEAFF. The CDR3 nucleotides are TGTGCCAGCAGCGGGACATTGAACACTGAAGCTTTCTTT.

The rearrangement links TRBV2 to TRBJ2-7; TRBD2 aligns across 8 bases. Losses at the gene ends were 6 bases for V and 3 bases for J; bases not matched to a gene: 13. Germline V gene lookup returns CDR1 SNHLY and CDR2 FYNNEI. The CDR3 has 16 residues. The CDR3 DNA sequence: TGTGCCAGCAGCTACTCGGTAAGCGGGAGTATCTACGAGCAGTACTTC. Residues: CASSYSVSGSIYEQYF.

The rearrangement links TRBV7-2 to TRBJ1-5; D unresolved. The CDR3 has 16 residues. Trimming pared 1 base from V and 7 bases from J, leaving 17 bases between. Germline V gives CDR1 SGHTA, CDR2 FQGNSA. CDR3 sequence (DNA): TGTGCCAGCAGCTTAGGGCGGGGTCCGGAAAAGCAGCCCCAGCATTTT. Translation gives CASSLGRGPEKQPQHF.

The V gene is TRBV5-1, the J gene TRBJ1-6; 7 bases agree with TRBD1. Germline loops: CDR1 SGHRS, CDR2 YFSETQ. The CDR3 runs to 15 residues. Trimming cost V 4 bases and J 9 bases; bases outside gene matches: 10. CDR3 DNA sequence: TGCGCCAGCAGCGATTCGACAGGGAGGGTTTCACCCCTCCACTTT. Translation: CASSDSTGRVSPLHF.

V gene TRBV28 combines with J gene TRBJ2-5; D possibly matches TRBD1 or TRBD2 (5 bases each). V shed 10 bases and J shed 5 bases, with 20 bases lying between them. The CDR3 totals 14 residues. CDR1 MDHEN and CDR2 SYDVKM come from the germline V gene. The CDR3 region is CATGTQVSVETQYF. The CDR3 coding sequence is TGTGCCACGGGGACCCAGGTCAGCGTGGAGACCCAGTACTTC.

The chain uses TRBV5-1 and TRBJ2-1, with TRBD2 matching 9 bases. V shed 4 bases and J 2 bases; nucleotides not matched to a gene: 7. Germline CDR1 and CDR2: SGHRS and YFSETQ. CDR3 length equals 16 residues. CDR3 amino acids: CASSIRLAGTYNEQFF. The CDR3 nucleotides are TGCGCCAGCAGCATTCGTCTAGCGGGAACCTACAATGAGCAGTTCTTC. Using reference TRBV5-1 and TRBJ2-1 for the parts outside the CDR3, the full variable domain is KAGVTQTPRYLIKTRGQQVTLSCSPISGHRSVSWYQQTPGQGLQFLFEYFSETQRNKGNFPGRFSGRQFSNSRSEMNVSTLELGDSALYLCASSIRLAGTYNEQFFGPGTRLTVL.

This sequence joins TRBV18 and TRBJ1-3; D unclear. V was shortened by 8 bases and J by 3 bases, with 11 bases between the two germline ends. The CDR3 runs to 13 residues. Germline assignment: CDR1 KGHSH and CDR2 LQKENI. This chain's CDR3 is CASRPGLGNTIYF. CDR3 DNA sequence: TGTGCCAGCCGACCGGGCCTTGGAAACACCATATATTTT.

The chain recombines TRBV2 with TRBJ1-1; D might be TRBD1 (5 bases). V was cut by 3 bases and J by 6 bases, with 17 bases left in between. The CDR3 extends over 15 amino acids. Germline values: CDR1 SNHLY, CDR2 FYNNEI. CDR3 bases: TGTGCCAGCAGTGATCTGCCACAGGTTGGGTCTGAAGCTTTCTTT. This translates into CASSDLPQVGSEAFF.

This clone showed up just a few times. V and J are TRBV6-5 and TRBJ2-7; either TRBD1 or TRBD2 may fit D (7 bases each). The V and J ends lost 10 bases and 0 bases respectively, with 16 bases between them. The length of the CDR3 is 14 residues. Germline V lookup: CDR1 MNHEY, CDR2 SVGAGI. CDR3 in DNA: TGTGCCACCAGGGGGGGAGGCGGCTCCTACGAGCAGTACTTC. This gives the protein CATRGGGGSYEQYF.

V usage is TRBV6-1 and J usage is TRBJ2-7; a possible D gene is TRBD2 (6 bases). There are 14 residues in the CDR3. V lost 4 bases to trimming and J lost 3 bases, with 13 bases between them. Germline V gene lookup returns CDR1 MNHNS and CDR2 SASEGT. The CDR3 coding sequence is TGTGCCAGCAGTGTCATCTCCGGGGGCTACGAGCAGTACTTC. Residues: CASSVISGGYEQYF.

The genes are TRBV27 and TRBJ2-1; 13 bases agree with TRBD2. The CDR3 length is 15 residues. V lost 5 bases and J lost 8; bases outside the gene matches: 6. In germline, CDR1 is MNHEY, CDR2 SMNVEV (reference sequence). For the CDR3, the DNA is TGTGCCAGCAGTCCAGGGACTAGCGGGGCTTATGAGCAGTTCTTC. Translation: CASSPGTSGAYEQFF.

This chain connects TRBV11-2 to TRBJ2-5; D remains ambiguous. The V end was cut by 5 bases, the J end by 5 bases, with 15 bases between. CDR3 length equals 14 residues. The germline V gene encodes CDR1 SGHAT and CDR2 FQNNGV. As DNA, the CDR3 is TGTGCCAGCAGCCAAGACCGGCCACCGGAGACCCAGTACTTC. The encoded protein is CASSQDRPPETQYF. The whole variable domain, filled in from reference TRBV11-2 and TRBJ2-5, reads EAGVAQSPRYKIIEKRQSVAFWCNPISGHATLYWYQQILGQGPKLLIQFQNNGVVDDSQLPKDRFSAERLKGVDSTLKIQPAKLEDSAVYLCASSQDRPPETQYFGPGTRLLVL.